The 5 T cell receptor beta chains listed next were all sequenced from one sample in a study of blood T cells in healthy people across ages. Then a second PCR, running about 7 to 11 cycles, was carried out with a sample-barcoded 5' primer and a J-beta primer mix. A single record per CDR3 protein comes from TCRdb applying MiXCR to the 5' RACE reads. Among about 760,000 distinct CDR3 sequences listed, more than 50% were seen once. The sample comprised blood. The receptors come from a man between 35 and 55 years old in good health.

The rearrangement joins TRBV3-1 to TRBJ2-5; tentatively, D is TRBD1 or TRBD2 (5 bases each). The CDR3 totals 15 residues. Germline CDR1 and CDR2: LGHDT and YNNKEL (reference sequence). V was pared by 2 bases and J by 2 bases, with 12 bases between. This CDR3 is CASSQRRGEQETQYF. Written as DNA, the CDR3 is TGTGCCAGCAGCCAACGAAGAGGGGAGCAAGAGACCCAGTACTTC.

This chain joins TRBV20-1 and TRBJ1-2, with 7 positions matching TRBD1. After removal of 4 bases from V and 0 bases from J, the junction contained 5 bases not matched to a gene. Per germline, CDR1 DFQATT and CDR2 SNEGSKA (reference sequence). The CDR3 is made up of 14 amino acids. In nucleotides, the CDR3 is TGCAGTGCTATGTTCGGGACAGCTAACTATGGCTACACCTTC. The encoded protein is CSAMFGTANYGYTF.

The V gene is TRBV21-1, the J gene TRBJ2-4; no check of the table's D call, TRBD1, against the DNA was made. TRBV21-1 is labeled a pseudogene. CDR3 length: 15 residues. The CDR3 spells CASSPKTGVENIQYF. DNA for the CDR3: TGTGCCAGCAGCCCCAAGACAGGGGTGGAAAACATTCAGTACTTC.

As to this clonotype: No conserved phenylalanine or tryptophan ends this CDR3, so it is likely a read error. The rearrangement uses TRBV7-9 and TRBJ1-6; no clear D gene. Trimming stripped 5 bases from V and 3 bases from J, with 8 bases between. Germline lookup yields CDR1 SEHNR and CDR2 FQNEAQ (reference sequence). This CDR3 contains 14 residues. The CDR3 coding sequence is TGTGCCAGCAGCGAGGACGGCTATAATTCACCCCTCCACGTT. It specifies CASSEDGYNSPLHV.

The V and J genes are TRBV2 and TRBJ2-1; no reliable D call. V shed 4 bases and J shed 1 base, with 8 bases lying between them. From germline, CDR1 is SNHLY and CDR2 FYNNEI. The CDR3 loop spans 14 amino acids. CDR3 DNA sequence: TGTGCCAGCAGTGCTCTAGAGTCCTACAATGAGCAGTTCTTC. Translated: CASSALESYNEQFF.